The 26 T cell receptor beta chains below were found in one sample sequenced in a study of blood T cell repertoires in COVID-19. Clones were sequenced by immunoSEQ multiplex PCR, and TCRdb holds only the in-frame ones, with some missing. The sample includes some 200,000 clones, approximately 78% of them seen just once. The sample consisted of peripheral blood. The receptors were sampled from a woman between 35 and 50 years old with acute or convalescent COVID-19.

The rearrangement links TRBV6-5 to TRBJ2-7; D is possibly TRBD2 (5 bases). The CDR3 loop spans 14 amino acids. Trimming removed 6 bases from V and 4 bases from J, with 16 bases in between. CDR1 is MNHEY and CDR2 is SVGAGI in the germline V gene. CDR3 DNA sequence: TGTGCCAGCAGGAGGGCCATCGTCGAGTACGAGCAGTACTTC. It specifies CASRRAIVEYEQYF.

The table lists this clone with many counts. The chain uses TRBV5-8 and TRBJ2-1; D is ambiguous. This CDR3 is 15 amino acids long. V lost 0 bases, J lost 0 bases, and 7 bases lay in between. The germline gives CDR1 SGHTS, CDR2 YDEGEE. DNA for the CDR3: TGTGCCAGCAGCTTGGGGCGGAGCTCCTACAATGAGCAGTTCTTC. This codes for CASSLGRSSYNEQFF.

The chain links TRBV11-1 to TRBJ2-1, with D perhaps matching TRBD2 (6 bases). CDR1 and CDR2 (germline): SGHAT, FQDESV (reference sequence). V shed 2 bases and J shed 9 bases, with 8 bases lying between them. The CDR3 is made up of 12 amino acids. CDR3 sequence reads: CASSLLASEQFF. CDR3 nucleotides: TGTGCCAGCAGCTTACTAGCGTCTGAGCAGTTCTTC. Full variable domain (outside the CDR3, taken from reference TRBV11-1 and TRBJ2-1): EAEVAQSPRYKITEKSQAVAFWCDPISGHATLYWYRQILGQGPELLVQFQDESVVDDSQLPKDRFSAERLKGVDSTLKIQPAELGDSAMYLCASSLLASEQFFGPGTRLTVL.

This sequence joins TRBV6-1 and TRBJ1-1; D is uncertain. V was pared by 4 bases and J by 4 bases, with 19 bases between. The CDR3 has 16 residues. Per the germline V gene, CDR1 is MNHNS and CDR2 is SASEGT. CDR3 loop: CASSAYPPRSGTEAFF. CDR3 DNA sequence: TGTGCCAGCAGTGCCTATCCCCCTCGATCGGGCACTGAAGCTTTCTTT.

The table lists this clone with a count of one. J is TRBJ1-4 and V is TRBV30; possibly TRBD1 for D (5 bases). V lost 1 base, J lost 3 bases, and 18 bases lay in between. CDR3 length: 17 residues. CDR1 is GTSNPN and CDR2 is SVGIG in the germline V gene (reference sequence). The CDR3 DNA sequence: TGTGCCTGGAGTGAACGCCCCCCCGGACACTCTAATGAAAAACTGTTTTTT. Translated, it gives CAWSERPPGHSNEKLFF.

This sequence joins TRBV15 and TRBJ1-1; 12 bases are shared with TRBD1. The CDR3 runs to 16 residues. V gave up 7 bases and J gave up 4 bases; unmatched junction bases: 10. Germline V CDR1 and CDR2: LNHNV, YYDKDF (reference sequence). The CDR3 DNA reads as TGTGCCACCACCCCGGGACAGGGGGCGCAAAGCACTGAAGCTTTCTTT. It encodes CATTPGQGAQSTEAFF.

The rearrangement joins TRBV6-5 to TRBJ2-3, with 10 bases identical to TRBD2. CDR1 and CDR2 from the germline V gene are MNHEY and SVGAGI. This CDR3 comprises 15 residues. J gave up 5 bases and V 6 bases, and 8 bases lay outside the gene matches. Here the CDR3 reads CASRTFSGGRDTQYF. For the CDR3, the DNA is TGTGCCAGCAGAACCTTTAGCGGGGGGCGAGATACGCAGTATTTT.

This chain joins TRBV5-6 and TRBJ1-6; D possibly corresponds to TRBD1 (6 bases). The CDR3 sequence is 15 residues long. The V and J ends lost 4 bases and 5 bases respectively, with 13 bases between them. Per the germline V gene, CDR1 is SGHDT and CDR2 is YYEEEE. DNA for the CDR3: TGTGCCAGCAGCCTAGGACAGCTCAATAATTCACCCCTCCACTTT. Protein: CASSLGQLNNSPLHF. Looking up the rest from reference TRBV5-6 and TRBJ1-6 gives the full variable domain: DAGVTQSPTHLIKTRGQQVTLRCSPKSGHDTVSWYQQALGQGPQFIFQYYEEEERQRGNFPDRFSGHQFPNYSSELNVNALLLGDSALYLCASSLGQLNNSPLHFGNGTRLTVT.

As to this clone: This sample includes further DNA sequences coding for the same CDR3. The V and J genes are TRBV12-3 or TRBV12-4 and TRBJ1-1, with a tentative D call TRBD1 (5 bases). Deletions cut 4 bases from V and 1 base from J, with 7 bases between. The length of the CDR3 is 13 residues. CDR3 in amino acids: CASSSQGNTEAFF. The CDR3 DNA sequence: TGTGCCAGCAGTTCTCAGGGGAACACTGAAGCTTTCTTT.

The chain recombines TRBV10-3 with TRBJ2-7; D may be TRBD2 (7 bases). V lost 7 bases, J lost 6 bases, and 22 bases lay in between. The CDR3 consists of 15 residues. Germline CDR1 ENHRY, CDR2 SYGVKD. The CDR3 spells CAITPRGGKTLEQYF. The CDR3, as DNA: TGTGCCATCACTCCGAGGGGGGGAAAGACGCTCGAGCAGTACTTC.

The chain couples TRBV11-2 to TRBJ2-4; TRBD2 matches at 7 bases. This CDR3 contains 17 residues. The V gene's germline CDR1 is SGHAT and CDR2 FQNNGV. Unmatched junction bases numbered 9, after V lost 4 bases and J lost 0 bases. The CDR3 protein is CASSWGRGDLAKNIQYF. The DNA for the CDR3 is TGTGCCAGCAGCTGGGGGAGGGGCGACCTAGCCAAAAACATTCAGTACTTC.

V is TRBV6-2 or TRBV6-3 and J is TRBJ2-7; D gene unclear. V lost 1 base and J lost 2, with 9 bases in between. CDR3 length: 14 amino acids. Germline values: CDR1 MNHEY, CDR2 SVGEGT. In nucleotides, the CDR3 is TGTGCCAGCAGTTACTGGAACAGAGCCTACGAGCAGTACTTC. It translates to CASSYWNRAYEQYF.

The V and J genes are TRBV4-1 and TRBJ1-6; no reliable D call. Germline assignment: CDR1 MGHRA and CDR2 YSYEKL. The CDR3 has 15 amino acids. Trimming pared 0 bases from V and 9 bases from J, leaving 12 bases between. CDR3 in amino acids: CASSQDTSAFSPLHF. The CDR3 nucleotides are TGCGCCAGCAGCCAAGATACGAGTGCGTTTTCACCCCTCCACTTT.

CDR3 nucleotides: TGTGCCACCAGCAGGCCTGGACAGGGGCACTATGGCTACACCTTC. It specifies CATSRPGQGHYGYTF. This chain connects TRBV15 to TRBJ1-2, with TRBD1 matching 9 bases. Germline values: CDR1 LNHNV, CDR2 YYDKDF (reference sequence). After removal of 3 bases from V and 3 bases from J, the junction contained 5 bases not matched to a gene. There are 15 residues in the CDR3.

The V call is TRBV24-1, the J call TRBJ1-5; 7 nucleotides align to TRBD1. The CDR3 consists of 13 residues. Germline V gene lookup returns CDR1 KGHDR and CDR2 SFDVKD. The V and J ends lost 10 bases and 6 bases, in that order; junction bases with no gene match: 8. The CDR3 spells CATSDRDGQPQHF. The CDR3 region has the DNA TGTGCCACTTCCGACAGGGACGGTCAGCCCCAGCATTTT.

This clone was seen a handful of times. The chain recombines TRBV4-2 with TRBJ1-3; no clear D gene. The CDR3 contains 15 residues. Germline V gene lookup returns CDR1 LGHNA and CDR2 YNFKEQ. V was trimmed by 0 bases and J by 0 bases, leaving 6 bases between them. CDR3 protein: CASSQDGSSGNTIYF. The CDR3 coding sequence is TGTGCCAGCAGCCAAGACGGGAGCTCTGGAAACACCATATATTTT.

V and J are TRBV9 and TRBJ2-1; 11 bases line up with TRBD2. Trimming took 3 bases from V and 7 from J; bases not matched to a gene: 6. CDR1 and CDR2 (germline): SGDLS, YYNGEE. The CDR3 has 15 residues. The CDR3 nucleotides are TGTGCCAGCAGCGGTTTAGCGGGAGGGTTGAATGAGCAGTTCTTC. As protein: CASSGLAGGLNEQFF.

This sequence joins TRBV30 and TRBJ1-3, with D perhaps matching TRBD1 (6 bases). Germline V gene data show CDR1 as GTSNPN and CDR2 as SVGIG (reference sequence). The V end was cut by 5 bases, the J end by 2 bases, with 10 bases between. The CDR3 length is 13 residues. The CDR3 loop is CAWLRGAGNTIYF. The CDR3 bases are TGTGCCTGGCTCAGGGGCGCTGGAAACACCATATATTTT. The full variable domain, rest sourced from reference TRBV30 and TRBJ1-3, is SQTIHQWPATLVQPVGSPLSLECTVEGTSNPNLYWYRQAAGRGLQLLFYSVGIGQISSEVPQNLSASRPQDRQFILSSKKLLLSDSGFYLCAWLRGAGNTIYFGEGSWLTVV.

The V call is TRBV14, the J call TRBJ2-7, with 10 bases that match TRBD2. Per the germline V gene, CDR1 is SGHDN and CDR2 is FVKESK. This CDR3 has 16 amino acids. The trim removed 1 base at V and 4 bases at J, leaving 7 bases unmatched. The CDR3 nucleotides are TGTGCCAGCAGCCAAGTTCAACTAGCGGGATCGTACGAGCAGTACTTC. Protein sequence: CASSQVQLAGSYEQYF.

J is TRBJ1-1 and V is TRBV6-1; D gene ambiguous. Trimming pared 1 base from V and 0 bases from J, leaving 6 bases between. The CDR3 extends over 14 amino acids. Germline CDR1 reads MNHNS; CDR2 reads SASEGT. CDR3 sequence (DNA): TGTGCCAGCAGTGAAGTGGGCATGAACACTGAAGCTTTCTTT. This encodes CASSEVGMNTEAFF.

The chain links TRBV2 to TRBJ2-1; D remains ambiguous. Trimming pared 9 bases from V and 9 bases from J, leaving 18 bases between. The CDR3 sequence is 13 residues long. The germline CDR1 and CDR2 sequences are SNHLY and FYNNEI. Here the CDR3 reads CASDSDFIREQFF. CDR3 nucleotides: TGTGCCAGTGACTCCGATTTTATCCGTGAGCAGTTCTTC.

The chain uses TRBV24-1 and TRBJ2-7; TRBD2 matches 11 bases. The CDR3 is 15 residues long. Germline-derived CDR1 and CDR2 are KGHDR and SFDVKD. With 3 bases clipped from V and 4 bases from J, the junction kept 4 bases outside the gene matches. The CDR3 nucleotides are TGTGCCACCAGTGATCCCGGGACTAGCGGTTACGAGCAGTACTTC. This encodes CATSDPGTSGYEQYF.

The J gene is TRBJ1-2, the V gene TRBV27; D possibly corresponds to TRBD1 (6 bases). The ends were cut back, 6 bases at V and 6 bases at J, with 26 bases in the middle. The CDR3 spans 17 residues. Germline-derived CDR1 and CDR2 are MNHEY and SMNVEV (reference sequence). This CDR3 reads CASSPTGGLGLFHGYTF. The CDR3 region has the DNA TGTGCCAGCAGCCCAACGGGGGGCCTAGGCCTCTTCCATGGCTACACCTTC.

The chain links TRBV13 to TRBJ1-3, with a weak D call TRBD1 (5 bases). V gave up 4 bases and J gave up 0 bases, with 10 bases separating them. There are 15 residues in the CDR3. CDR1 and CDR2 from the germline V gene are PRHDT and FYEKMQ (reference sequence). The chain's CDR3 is CASSSNRISGNTIYF. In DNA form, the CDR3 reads TGTGCCAGCAGCTCGAACAGGATCTCTGGAAACACCATATATTTT.

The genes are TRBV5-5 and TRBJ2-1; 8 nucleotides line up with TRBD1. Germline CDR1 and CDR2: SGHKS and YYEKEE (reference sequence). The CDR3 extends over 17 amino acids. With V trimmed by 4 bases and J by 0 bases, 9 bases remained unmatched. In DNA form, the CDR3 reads TGTGCCAGCAGCCCGGGGACAGGTAGTAGCTCCTACAATGAGCAGTTCTTC. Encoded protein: CASSPGTGSSSYNEQFF.

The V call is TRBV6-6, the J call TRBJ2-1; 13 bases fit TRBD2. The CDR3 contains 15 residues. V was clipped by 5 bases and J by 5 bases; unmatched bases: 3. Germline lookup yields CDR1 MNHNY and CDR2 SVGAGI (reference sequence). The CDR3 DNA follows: TGTGCCAGCAGTAGGACTAGCGGGAGAGACAATGAGCAGTTCTTC. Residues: CASSRTSGRDNEQFF.